The 18 T cell receptor beta chains below were found in one sample sequenced in a study of neurological immune-mediated disorders. TCRdb reanalysed the 5' RACE reads using MiXCR and keeps one entry per CDR3 protein. This table holds 25,000 to 35,000 distinct CDR3 sequences, approximately 1.5% found once. The sequenced sample was PBMCs. Receptors originate from a young woman with multiple sclerosis.

This clonotype was picked up many times. The V gene is TRBV20-1, the J gene TRBJ2-7; 13 positions agree with TRBD2. CDR3 length: 14 residues. CDR1 is DFQATT and CDR2 is SNEGSKA in the germline V gene (reference sequence). After removal of 5 bases from V and 6 bases from J, the junction contained 7 bases not matched to a gene. The CDR3 sequence: CSAGSGTSGVEQYF. The CDR3 DNA sequence: TGCAGTGCTGGATCTGGGACTAGCGGGGTCGAGCAGTACTTC.

In this sample, this clonotype turned up a few times. This sequence joins TRBV6-2 or TRBV6-3 and TRBJ1-2, with 9 bases that match TRBD1. The V gene end was trimmed by 11 bases and the J gene end by 5 bases; junction bases not matched to a gene: 12. Germline loops: CDR1 MNHEY, CDR2 SVGEGT. The CDR3 covers 14 residues. The CDR3 sequence is CAAAGTGHSYGYTF. Here the CDR3 DNA reads TGTGCCGCTGCCGGGACAGGGCATAGTTATGGCTACACCTTC.

This clonotype occurred many times. The chain carries TRBV20-1 and TRBJ1-5; perhaps TRBD1 as D (5 bases). The CDR3 loop spans 13 amino acids. Germline V gene data show CDR1 as DFQATT and CDR2 as SNEGSKA (reference sequence). Trimming took off 4 bases at V and 5 bases at J, with 12 bases between the two ends. The CDR3 nucleotides read TGCAGTGCTAACGGGGCCCCCGATCAGCCCCAGCATTTT. Amino acid sequence: CSANGAPDQPQHF.

This clonotype came up many times. The CDR3 nucleotides are TGCAGTGCGCGGACAGACCACGACTATGGCTACACCTTC. This encodes CSARTDHDYGYTF. The chain couples TRBV20-1 to TRBJ1-2, with D tentatively TRBD1 (6 bases). The CDR3 extends over 13 amino acids. Germline V gene lookup returns CDR1 DFQATT and CDR2 SNEGSKA (reference sequence). Between the trimmed V and J ends, which lost 6 bases and 3 bases, there was a span of 14 bases.

This clonotype was found many times. The chain carries TRBV7-9 and TRBJ1-1; D remains unclear. The CDR3 is made up of 14 amino acids. V was pared by 3 bases and J by 0 bases, with 8 bases between. Germline V gives CDR1 SEHNR, CDR2 FQNEAQ (reference sequence). The chain's CDR3 is CASSLIDMNTEAFF. For the CDR3, the DNA is TGTGCCAGCAGCTTGATTGACATGAACACTGAAGCTTTCTTT.

Many counts were recorded for this clonotype. The V gene is TRBV28, the J gene TRBJ1-2; D is uncertain. The CDR3 length is 14 residues. V was pared by 5 bases and J by 4 bases, with 14 bases between. The germline gives CDR1 MDHEN, CDR2 SYDVKM. CDR3 amino acids: CASSIPDILYGYTF. For the CDR3, the DNA is TGTGCCAGCAGTATCCCCGACATTCTCTATGGCTACACCTTC.

This clonotype has a count of ten or more. J is TRBJ1-2 and V is TRBV5-1; possibly TRBD1 for D (6 bases). Trimming took off 0 bases at V and 7 bases at J, with 10 bases between the two ends. CDR3 size: 13 residues. CDR1 is SGHRS and CDR2 is YFSETQ in the germline V gene. CDR3 residues: CASSLEGVTGYTF. The CDR3 DNA sequence: TGCGCCAGCAGCTTGGAGGGGGTTACTGGCTACACCTTC.

This clonotype was detected ten times or more. The chain recombines TRBV5-6 with TRBJ2-2; D is undetermined. The V end lost 3 bases, the J end lost 4 bases, and 7 bases lay between the germline ends. CDR3 size: 13 residues. CDR1 and CDR2 from the germline V gene are SGHDT and YYEEEE. CDR3 DNA: TGTGCCAGCAGCTCACACACCACCGGGGAGCTGTTTTTT. Amino acid sequence: CASSSHTTGELFF.

This clonotype was counted at least ten times. The rearrangement links TRBV5-1 to TRBJ2-7; no definite D call. Between the trimmed V and J ends, which lost 1 base and 6 bases, there was a span of 8 bases. The CDR3 has 12 amino acids. In germline, CDR1 is SGHRS, CDR2 YFSETQ. The CDR3 is CASSLNLGEQYF. The CDR3 nucleotides read TGCGCCAGCAGCTTGAACCTCGGCGAGCAGTACTTC.

This clonotype was recorded at least ten times. The chain joins TRBV12-3 or TRBV12-4 to TRBJ1-5, with D tentatively TRBD1 (5 bases). Trimming took 1 base from V and 9 from J, leaving 10 bases between them. The CDR3 totals 13 residues. In nucleotides, the CDR3 is TGTGCCAGCAGTTTAGTCAGGGCTGGGCCCCAGCATTTT. Protein product: CASSLVRAGPQHF.

The sample holds many counts of this clonotype. The CDR3 spells CASSLDWAGGPAEQFF. The DNA of the CDR3 is TGTGCCAGCAGCTTGGATTGGGCGGGTGGGCCGGCTGAGCAGTTCTTC. This chain joins TRBV5-8 and TRBJ2-1; D may be TRBD2 (5 bases). The ends were cut back, 0 bases at V and 9 bases at J, with 19 bases in the middle. CDR3 length: 16 residues. The germline V gene has CDR1 SGHTS and CDR2 YDEGEE.

This clonotype occurred many times. V and J are TRBV12-3 or TRBV12-4 and TRBJ2-1; 7 bases align to TRBD1. V dropped 7 bases and J dropped 8; count of bases not matched to a gene: 14. The CDR3 is 15 amino acids. The CDR3 reads CASIPRGLDGDEQFF. The DNA for the CDR3 is TGTGCCAGCATACCAAGGGGGCTAGATGGAGATGAGCAGTTCTTC.

This clonotype was detected many times. V is TRBV6-1 and J is TRBJ2-7; D is ambiguous. The V and J ends lost 7 bases and 4 bases respectively, with 8 bases between them. Germline lookup yields CDR1 MNHNS and CDR2 SASEGT. The length of the CDR3 is 11 residues. This CDR3 reads CASNHLYEQYF. DNA of the CDR3: TGTGCCAGCAATCACTTGTACGAGCAGTACTTC.

This clonotype appeared many times. The chain employs TRBV7-6 and TRBJ1-3; tentative D call: TRBD1 (6 bases). The V gene's germline CDR1 is SGHVS and CDR2 FNYEAQ. The CDR3 length is 18 residues. Trimming removed 0 bases at V and 0 bases at J, with 15 bases between. DNA of the CDR3: TGTGCCAGCAGCTTAGCAACCGGGACAAAAACCTCTGGAAACACCATATATTTT. It specifies CASSLATGTKTSGNTIYF.

Many counts were recorded for this clonotype. The V and J genes are TRBV7-2 and TRBJ2-7, with D possibly called TRBD1 or TRBD2 (5 bases each). Trimming shortened V by 5 bases and J by 0 bases, and 14 bases separated the two germline ends. CDR3 size: 15 residues. Germline V lookup: CDR1 SGHTA, CDR2 FQGNSA. CDR3 coding DNA: TGTGCCAGCAGCGCCCGGGGCGACACCTCCTACGAGCAGTACTTC. It translates to CASSARGDTSYEQYF.

This clonotype was recorded at least ten times. The chain employs TRBV7-2 and TRBJ2-3; no reliable D call. The CDR3 length is 13 residues. V was trimmed by 5 bases and J by 1 base, leaving 7 bases between them. Germline loops: CDR1 SGHTA, CDR2 FQGNSA. CDR3 sequence reads: CASSPPGTDTQYF. The CDR3 DNA reads TGTGCCAGCAGCCCCCCTGGCACAGATACGCAGTATTTT.

This clonotype was seen repeatedly, ten times or more. V usage is TRBV20-1 and J usage is TRBJ1-4; perhaps TRBD1 as D (5 bases). The length of the CDR3 is 14 residues. Germline values: CDR1 DFQATT, CDR2 SNEGSKA (reference sequence). V was cut by 1 base and J by 8 bases, with 14 bases left in between. The CDR3 DNA sequence: TGCAGTGCTAGAGCCGGGGCCCAGTCCGAAAAACTGTTTTTT. It yields the protein CSARAGAQSEKLFF.

This clonotype was counted ten times or more. The chain employs TRBV4-2 and TRBJ1-3; D unresolved. Trimming shortened V by 4 bases and J by 0 bases, and 25 bases separated the two germline ends. Germline V gives CDR1 LGHNA, CDR2 YNFKEQ. The CDR3 is 20 residues long. CDR3 sequence (DNA): TGTGCCAGCAGCCTCGGCCAAGTTATCGACCCCGGAAGCTCTGGAAACACCATATATTTT. This translates into CASSLGQVIDPGSSGNTIYF.